A selection of T cell receptor beta chains follows, all from one sample in a study of T-cell memory formation after mild COVID-19. TCRdb analysed the 5' RACE reads with MiXCR anew, one entry per CDR3 protein. The sample lists 250,000 to 300,000 distinct CDR3 sequences, about a sixth seen once, with about a fifth in the top ten. The sample taken for sequencing was PBMCs or a T cell subset sorted from them (not recorded which). Receptors originate from a man aged 18 to 30 who had mild COVID-19 (a few samples of this study predate the infection). Cell type and time point are not known. The CDR3 runs from the conserved cysteine through the conserved F or W. A D gene is named only where the DNA matches it firmly. Not all rows give a size; the values are once, few, many and, for expanded clones, a class.

V	size	J	D	DNA	CDR3
TRBV4-3	.	TRBJ1-4	TRBD1	TGCGCCAGCAGCCAGAGACAGGGGGCGGCTAATGAAAAACTGTTTTTT	CASSQRQGAANEKLFF
TRBV7-9	.	TRBJ1-2	TRBD1	TGTGCCAGCAGCCAAAGACAGGGGGCCTATGGCTACACCTTC	CASSQRQGAYGYTF
TRBV6-5	.	TRBJ2-7	TRBD1	TGTGCCAGCAGTTGGGGGACAGGCGACTACGAGCAGTACTTC	CASSWGTGDYEQYF
TRBV7-7	.	TRBJ1-3	TRBD1	TGTGCTAGCAGTCGGGACAGGGAGAACACCATATATTTT	CASSRDRENTIYF
TRBV5-1	many	TRBJ1-1	TRBD1	TGCGCCAGCAGCGACGGGACAGGTCTCATGAACACTGAAGCTTTCTTT	CASSDGTGLMNTEAFF
TRBV5-6	few	TRBJ1-5	.	TGTGCCAGCAGCTCTATGAAGACAAGCTATCAGCCCCAGCATTTT	CASSSMKTSYQPQHF
TRBV20-1	few	TRBJ2-3	.	TGCAGTGCTCGAGACGAAGGCACAGATACGCAGTATTTT	CSARDEGTDTQYF
TRBV11-2	.	TRBJ2-5	.	TGTGCCAGCAGCTTAGTAGGAGGAGACAGGATCCAAGAGACCCAGTACTTC	CASSLVGGDRIQETQYF
TRBV4-3	few	TRBJ2-2	.	TGCGCCAGCAGCCAACCGCGCGCTAGGTCCGCAGCCGGGGAGCTGTTTTTT	CASSQPRARSAAGELFF
TRBV4-2	few	TRBJ2-2	TRBD2	TGTGCCAGCAGCCAGGGGACTAGCGGGGGCACCGGGGAGCTGTTTTTT	CASSQGTSGGTGELFF
TRBV30	.	TRBJ1-2	.	TGTGCCTGGAGGAGTTTTCCCGCCGCCGGAACCTTC	CAWRSFPAAGTF
TRBV6-2/TRBV6-3	few	TRBJ2-4	.	TGTGCCACCGGGCAGGGGGGAAACATTCAGTACTTC	CATGQGGNIQYF
TRBV7-6	few	TRBJ1-4	.	TGTGCCAGCAGCTTACCTCCATCCGTATCTAATGAAAAACTGTTTTTT	CASSLPPSVSNEKLFF
TRBV6-5	few	TRBJ2-7	TRBD1	TGTGCCAGCAGTTACTCGTTGCCACAGGGGTTGAACGAGCAGTACTTC	CASSYSLPQGLNEQYF
TRBV4-2	.	TRBJ2-1	.	TGTGCCAGCAGCCTGGATTCTTTCGAGGGTTGGGGCTCCTACAATGAGCAGTTCTTC	CASSLDSFEGWGSYNEQFF
TRBV7-2	few	TRBJ2-1	TRBD2	TGTGCCAGCAGCCATGGCGGGGGAGCCTACAATGAGCAGTTCTTC	CASSHGGGAYNEQFF
TRBV4-2	few	TRBJ1-2	.	TGTGCCAGCAGCCAAGATGGGAGGGCCTCTAACTATGGCTACACCTTC	CASSQDGRASNYGYTF
TRBV4-3	many	TRBJ2-5	.	TGCGCCAGCAGCCAAGAGATGTGGCAGGGGGAGACCCAGTACTTC	CASSQEMWQGETQYF
TRBV4-1	many	TRBJ2-1	.	TGCGCCAGCAGCCAAGTAGGCAATGAGCAGTTCTTC	CASSQVGNEQFF
TRBV7-2	.	TRBJ2-3	TRBD2	TGTGCCAGCAGCTTAGTCCTCGGGGGGGGCACAGATACGCAGTATTTT	CASSLVLGGGTDTQYF
TRBV7-3	few	TRBJ2-2	TRBD1	TGTGCCAGCAGCTTTTCAGGGGGATCGGACCCCGGGGAGCTGTTTTTT	CASSFSGGSDPGELFF
TRBV29-1	few	TRBJ2-1	.	TGCAGTCCGAGCTCCTACAATGAGCAGTTCTTC	CSPSSYNEQFF
TRBV6-6	.	TRBJ1-6	.	TGTGCCAGCACCTCTCCCGGGGAGGGCCCCTCACCCCTCCACTTT	CASTSPGEGPSPLHF
TRBV29-1	few	TRBJ2-1	TRBD1	TGCAGCGTCTTTGGGACAGGGGGAAATGAGCAGTTCTTC	CSVFGTGGNEQFF
TRBV11-2	.	TRBJ1-5	.	TGTGCCAGCAGCTTTTCGGGGGCCGGCAATCAGCCCCAGCATTTT	CASSFSGAGNQPQHF
TRBV28	few	TRBJ1-1	.	TGTGCCAGCAGTGCCCGAGGGATGAACACTGAAGCTTTCTTT	CASSARGMNTEAFF
TRBV6-2/TRBV6-3	few	TRBJ1-1	.	TGTGCCAGCAGTTACGCGACGGCCCGGAACACTGAAGCTTTCTTT	CASSYATARNTEAFF
TRBV7-2	few	TRBJ1-2	.	TGTGCCAGCAGCTTTAGTTCCGGGACGGACTATGGCTACACCTTC	CASSFSSGTDYGYTF
TRBV6-6	few	TRBJ2-2	TRBD1	TGTGCCAGCAGTCGTGACAGGGGGTCGAACACCGGGGAGCTGTTTTTT	CASSRDRGSNTGELFF
TRBV4-1	few	TRBJ2-2	TRBD2	TGCGCCAGCAGCCAAGGGCGACTAGCCGTGAACACCGGGGAGCTGTTTTTT	CASSQGRLAVNTGELFF